This entry lists 32 T cell receptor beta chains sequenced from one sample in a study of response to subunit inactivated influenza vaccine (dated by TCRdb to about 2018). Library generation was performed with RT-PCR. The instrument was an Illumina HiSeq 2500. TCRdb trimmed the raw reads at Q25, called clones with MiXCR and kept productive beta chains. All rows with the same CDR3 protein become a single entry with the most common DNA and genes. The sample records about 190,000 distinct CDR3 sequences, over 13% of which are singletons. 20% to 30% of the sample comes from the top ten. The starting material was CD8+ T cells sorted from PBMCs, obtained 5 days after vaccination. The origin of the receptors is a man aged 50 or older who received an inactivated influenza vaccine. Donor details come from another sample of the same person, matched by shared clones.

This clonotype turned up a few times. CDR3 nucleotides: TGTGCCAGCAGCGGGGGACGGAACACTGAAGCTTTCTTT. Encoded protein: CASSGGRNTEAFF. The chain combines TRBV7-9 with TRBJ1-1; the D gene is possibly TRBD1 (5 bases). V dropped 5 bases and J dropped 1 base, with 8 bases sitting between them. The length of the CDR3 is 13 residues. CDR1 and CDR2 from the germline V gene are SEHNR and FQNEAQ (reference sequence).

This clonotype was recorded a few times. The gene calls are TRBV12-3 or TRBV12-4 and TRBJ2-3, with 11 positions matching TRBD2. CDR3 size: 15 residues. Germline trimming cut 5 bases from V and 4 bases from J; bases unmatched to any gene: 5. Here the CDR3 reads CASSVTSGNADTQYF. For the CDR3, the DNA is TGTGCCAGCAGTGTGACTAGCGGGAATGCAGATACGCAGTATTTT.

Here the CDR3 DNA reads TGTGCCAGCAGCCAAGATCCCGCGGGATCCGTTTACGAGCAGTACTTC. The encoded protein is CASSQDPAGSVYEQYF. The V gene is TRBV3-1, the J gene TRBJ2-7; tentatively, D is TRBD2 (6 bases). CDR3 length: 16 amino acids. The V gene's germline CDR1 is LGHDT and CDR2 YNNKEL (reference sequence). Between the trimmed V and J ends, which lost 0 bases and 4 bases, there was a span of 16 bases.

V and J are TRBV5-1 and TRBJ2-3, with 14 bases aligning to TRBD2. This CDR3 region has 19 residues. The germline V gene has CDR1 SGHRS and CDR2 YFSETQ. The V and J ends lost 5 bases and 2 bases, in that order; junction bases with no gene match: 13. The CDR3: CASRPRGTSGRGDTDTQYF. CDR3 in DNA: TGCGCCAGCAGACCTCGCGGGACTAGCGGGAGAGGGGACACAGATACGCAGTATTTT.

This clonotype has a handful of counts. The chain uses TRBV28 and TRBJ2-5, with D unclear. Trimming took off 1 base at V and 5 bases at J, with 8 bases between the two ends. CDR3 size: 13 residues. Germline V gene lookup returns CDR1 MDHEN and CDR2 SYDVKM. CDR3 residues: CASSLSRLETQYF. The CDR3 nucleotides are TGTGCCAGCAGTTTATCTAGATTGGAGACCCAGTACTTC.

This clonotype has only a few counts. The rearrangement uses TRBV7-9 and TRBJ1-2, with D possibly matching TRBD1 (5 bases). V lost 1 base to trimming and J lost 8 bases, with 23 bases between them. The V gene's germline CDR1 is SEHNR and CDR2 FQNEAQ (reference sequence). CDR3 length: 17 residues. CDR3 loop: CASSLGFGGSEIGGYTF. In nucleotides, the CDR3 is TGTGCCAGCAGCTTAGGATTTGGGGGAAGCGAGATCGGCGGCTACACCTTC.

This clonotype was counted only a few times. The chain combines TRBV12-3 or TRBV12-4 with TRBJ2-2; D perhaps matches TRBD1 (5 bases). Between the trimmed V and J ends, which lost 5 bases and 2 bases, there was a span of 15 bases. CDR3 length: 16 residues. CDR3 DNA: TGTGCCAGCAGTCCCAGCCTGACAGTTAACACCGGGGAGCTGTTTTTT. Amino acids: CASSPSLTVNTGELFF.

This clonotype has a handful of counts. The chain has TRBV27 and TRBJ2-3; 8 bases are a match to TRBD2. Unmatched junction bases numbered 6, after V lost 4 bases and J lost 3 bases. The CDR3 is 15 residues long. Germline V gene lookup returns CDR1 MNHEY and CDR2 SMNVEV (reference sequence). Written as DNA, the CDR3 is TGTGCCAGCAGTTCCCAGGGACTAGGAACAGATACGCAGTATTTT. As protein: CASSSQGLGTDTQYF.

This clonotype was found many times. V and J are TRBV20-1 and TRBJ2-1; 9 nucleotides agree with TRBD2. Losses at the gene ends were 6 bases for V and 0 bases for J; bases not matched to a gene: 9. Germline CDR1 DFQATT, CDR2 SNEGSKA (reference sequence). The CDR3 loop spans 16 amino acids. CDR3 sequence (DNA): TGCAGTGCCGGAGGGCGGGAGGGTAGCTCCTACAATGAGCAGTTCTTC. Translating it yields CSAGGREGSSYNEQFF.

The chain links TRBV6-2 or TRBV6-3 to TRBJ2-1; possible D gene TRBD1, 5 bases. V was cut by 2 bases and J by 4 bases, with 9 bases left in between. The CDR3 spans 14 residues. CDR1 is MNHEY and CDR2 is SVGEGT in the germline V gene. The chain's CDR3 is CASSYVGPYNEQFF. The CDR3 DNA follows: TGTGCCAGCAGTTACGTGGGGCCGTACAATGAGCAGTTCTTC.

The table lists this clonotype with a few counts. The chain couples TRBV7-9 to TRBJ1-3; D might be TRBD1 (6 bases). This CDR3 is built from 16 residues. Germline V gene lookup returns CDR1 SEHNR and CDR2 FQNEAQ (reference sequence). Trimming removed 1 base at V and 0 bases at J, with 10 bases between. This CDR3 is CASSLDRGLSGNTIYF. As DNA, the CDR3 is TGTGCCAGCAGCTTAGACCGGGGGCTCTCTGGAAACACCATATATTTT.

This clonotype showed up just a few times. CDR3 coding DNA: TGTGCCAGCAGACCCCCCGGGACAGGGATCACTAGCACAGATACGCAGTATTTT. Its protein is CASRPPGTGITSTDTQYF. The V gene is TRBV2, the J gene TRBJ2-3; TRBD1 matches at 9 bases. V shed 6 bases, J shed 0 bases, and the junction held 13 bases outside the gene matches. The germline CDR1 and CDR2 sequences are SNHLY and FYNNEI. This CDR3 comprises 18 residues.

This clonotype was seen only a few times. This rearrangement joins TRBV2 to TRBJ2-5, with a possible D match to TRBD2 (6 bases). The CDR3 spans 15 residues. Germline V gene data show CDR1 as SNHLY and CDR2 as FYNNEI. V gave up 2 bases and J gave up 5 bases, with 15 bases separating them. CDR3 sequence (DNA): TGTGCCAGCAGTGAACGCGGGGTTGTGGGGGAGACCCAGTACTTC. Its translation is CASSERGVVGETQYF.

This clonotype was seen a few times. This chain uses TRBV12-3 or TRBV12-4 with TRBJ2-7, with D maybe TRBD1 (6 bases). Between the trimmed V and J ends, which lost 6 bases and 6 bases, there was a span of 12 bases. CDR3 size: 12 residues. The CDR3 DNA reads TGTGCCAGCAGCGTACAGGGAACCGAGCAGTACTTC. It translates to CASSVQGTEQYF.

This clonotype showed up just a few times. A much bigger clone sits one base away, suggesting this may be a read error. The gene calls are TRBV20-1 and TRBJ1-1; perhaps TRBD1 as D (6 bases). CDR1 and CDR2 (germline): DFQATT, SNEGSKA (reference sequence). The CDR3 spans 16 residues. The chain's CDR3 is CCARDGFGGQSTEAFF. The CDR3 coding sequence is TGCTGTGCTAGAGATGGTTTTGGGGGGCAGAGCACTGAAGCTTTCTTT.

The rearrangement uses TRBV5-1 and TRBJ1-2; D gene unclear. The CDR3 consists of 13 residues. CDR1 is SGHRS, CDR2 YFSETQ, per germline. V shed 3 bases and J shed 3 bases, with 9 bases lying between them. CDR3 residues: CASSSYRDYGYTF. Here the CDR3 DNA reads TGCGCCAGCAGCTCCTACCGGGACTATGGCTACACCTTC.

The rearrangement links TRBV3-1 to TRBJ2-1; a weak D match, TRBD1 (5 bases). Trimming pared 2 bases from V and 2 bases from J, leaving 10 bases between. Germline-derived CDR1 and CDR2 are LGHDT and YNNKEL (reference sequence). This CDR3 region has 15 residues. CDR3 bases: TGTGCCAGCAGCCAACAGGGCCCACCCTACAATGAGCAGTTCTTC. Residues: CASSQQGPPYNEQFF.

V and J are TRBV4-2 and TRBJ2-7; possibly TRBD2 for D (6 bases). Germline V gene data show CDR1 as LGHNA and CDR2 as YNFKEQ. Trimming pared 5 bases from V and 5 bases from J, leaving 19 bases between. The CDR3 is made up of 15 amino acids. CDR3 loop: CASSAGPQTGHEQYF. In DNA, the CDR3 is TGTGCCAGCAGCGCGGGGCCCCAGACCGGGCACGAGCAGTACTTC.

In this sample, this clonotype turned up many times. This rearrangement joins TRBV4-1 to TRBJ1-6, with unresolved D. Trimming shortened V by 4 bases and J by 7 bases, and 8 bases separated the two germline ends. CDR1 is MGHRA and CDR2 is YSYEKL in the germline V gene. This CDR3 region has 13 residues. DNA of the CDR3: TGCGCCAGCAGCCTCGGACTCAATTCACCCCTCCACTTT. Translation gives CASSLGLNSPLHF.

This clonotype was detected only a few times. The chain couples TRBV19 to TRBJ2-7; D gene uncertain. The V end lost 5 bases, the J end lost 1 base, and 9 bases lay between the germline ends. The length of the CDR3 is 13 residues. CDR1 is LNHDA, CDR2 SQIVND, per germline (reference sequence). CDR3 DNA sequence: TGTGCCAGTAGTGTGGGCTGGTCCTACGAGCAGTACTTC. Translation gives CASSVGWSYEQYF.

This clonotype was picked up a small number of times. The CDR3: CASSVGVESYEQYF. The CDR3 region has the DNA TGTGCCAGCAGCGTAGGAGTGGAATCCTACGAGCAGTACTTC. This chain uses TRBV9 with TRBJ2-7; D ambiguous. CDR3 length: 14 amino acids. CDR1 SGDLS and CDR2 YYNGEE come from the germline V gene. Between the trimmed V and J ends, which lost 0 bases and 1 base, there was a span of 8 bases. Combining the CDR3 with reference TRBV9 and TRBJ2-7 gives the whole variable domain DSGVTQTPKHLITATGQRVTLRCSPRSGDLSVYWYQQSLDQGLQFLIQYYNGEERAKGNILERFSAQQFPDLHSELNLSSLELGDSALYFCASSVGVESYEQYFGPGTRLTVT.

The chain uses TRBV2 and TRBJ2-4, with 7 bases identical to TRBD1. Trimming took 5 bases from V and 2 from J; bases not matched to a gene: 9. Germline CDR1 and CDR2: SNHLY and FYNNEI. CDR3 length: 16 amino acids. CDR3 region: CASSFQNRGTKNIQYF. CDR3 bases: TGTGCCAGCAGTTTTCAAAACAGGGGTACCAAAAACATTCAGTACTTC.

This clonotype occurred many times. The genes are TRBV4-3 and TRBJ2-1; no clear D. This CDR3 has 16 amino acids. Germline assignment: CDR1 LGHNA and CDR2 YSLEER. The germline V and J ends were trimmed by 3 bases and 0 bases, with 12 bases remaining between them. CDR3 nucleotides: TGCGCCAGCAGCCAGGAACCTTACGGCTCCTACAATGAGCAGTTCTTC. The encoded protein is CASSQEPYGSYNEQFF.

The chain employs TRBV10-3 and TRBJ2-1; possible D gene TRBD2, 7 bases. V was trimmed by 0 bases and J by 7 bases, leaving 19 bases between them. The CDR3 covers 17 residues. Germline V CDR1 and CDR2: ENHRY, SYGVKD. Written as DNA, the CDR3 is TGTGCCATCAGTGAGTCCGTCGGGTGGGGGGGCCGAAATGAGCAGTTCTTC. This sequence encodes CAISESVGWGGRNEQFF.

At least ten counts were recorded for this clonotype. The chain employs TRBV7-9 and TRBJ1-2; maybe TRBD1 (5 bases). CDR1 and CDR2 from the germline V gene are SEHNR and FQNEAQ (reference sequence). V was clipped by 4 bases and J by 1 base, with 7 bases between them. The CDR3 runs to 13 residues. The CDR3, as DNA: TGTGCCAGCAGCTCAGGGAGTAACTATGGCTACACCTTC. It specifies CASSSGSNYGYTF. Complete variable domain (other parts from reference TRBV7-9 and TRBJ1-2): DTGVSQNPRHKITKRGQNVTFRCDPISEHNRLYWYRQTLGQGPEFLTYFQNEAQLEKSRLLSDRFSAERPKGSFSTLEIQRTEQGDSAMYLCASSSGSNYGYTFGSGTRLTVV.

In DNA, the CDR3 is TGTGCCACCAGTTATAATGAAAAACTGTTTTTT. Its translation: CATSYNEKLFF. The chain uses TRBV24-1 and TRBJ1-4; no clear D. V was shortened by 6 bases and J by 4 bases, with 2 bases between the two germline ends. There are 11 residues in the CDR3. Germline V gives CDR1 KGHDR, CDR2 SFDVKD.

The V and J genes are TRBV11-2 and TRBJ2-3, with TRBD1 identical over 7 bases. In germline, CDR1 is SGHAT, CDR2 FQNNGV. The CDR3 has 13 amino acids. The V and J ends lost 4 bases and 8 bases, in that order; junction bases with no gene match: 6. The CDR3 bases are TGTGCCAGCAGCTGGACAGGCCCGGGTACGCAGTATTTT. Translation gives CASSWTGPGTQYF.

The chain carries TRBV6-5 and TRBJ1-5, with a tentative D call TRBD1 (5 bases). The germline V gene has CDR1 MNHEY and CDR2 SVGAGI. Trimming shortened V by 4 bases and J by 5 bases, and 12 bases separated the two germline ends. This CDR3 region has 14 residues. The CDR3 sequence: CASSSTRGYQPQHF. Here the CDR3 DNA reads TGTGCCAGCAGTTCTACGAGGGGTTATCAGCCCCAGCATTTT.

This clonotype was counted between two and nine times. The rearrangement links TRBV6-5 to TRBJ1-1; D remains ambiguous. The germline V gene has CDR1 MNHEY and CDR2 SVGAGI. V lost 0 bases and J lost 5, with 10 bases in between. The CDR3 loop spans 14 amino acids. The CDR3 DNA is TGTGCCAGCAGTTACTCCGACATCGGGACTGAAGCTTTCTTT. It codes for CASSYSDIGTEAFF.

This chain links TRBV7-9 with TRBJ1-4; a possible D gene is TRBD1 (5 bases). CDR3 size: 13 residues. Germline V gene sequence: CDR1 SEHNR, CDR2 FQNEAQ (reference sequence). V lost 5 bases, J lost 7 bases, and 11 bases lay in between. The CDR3 coding sequence is TGTGCCAGCAGCGGGGCCGGGATTGAAAAACTGTTTTTT. Encoded protein: CASSGAGIEKLFF.

The V call is TRBV6-5, the J call TRBJ1-3; 9 nucleotides agree with TRBD1. The CDR3 is 17 amino acids. Germline loops: CDR1 MNHEY, CDR2 SVGAGI. After removal of 2 bases from V and 0 bases from J, the junction contained 5 bases not matched to a gene. The CDR3 bases are TGTGCCAGCAGTTACGGACAGGGGCCGTTCTCTGGAAACACCATATATTTT. Residues: CASSYGQGPFSGNTIYF.

This clonotype was counted a few times. The rearrangement uses TRBV23-1 and TRBJ1-5; tentatively, D is TRBD1 (6 bases). TRBV23-1 is an ORF, with its function uncertain. Deletions cut 4 bases from V and 0 bases from J, with 16 bases between. The CDR3 totals 17 residues. CDR3 sequence (DNA): TGCGCCAGCAGTCCCCGGGGGCAGCAAAATAGCAATCAGCCCCAGCATTTT. This gives the protein CASSPRGQQNSNQPQHF.